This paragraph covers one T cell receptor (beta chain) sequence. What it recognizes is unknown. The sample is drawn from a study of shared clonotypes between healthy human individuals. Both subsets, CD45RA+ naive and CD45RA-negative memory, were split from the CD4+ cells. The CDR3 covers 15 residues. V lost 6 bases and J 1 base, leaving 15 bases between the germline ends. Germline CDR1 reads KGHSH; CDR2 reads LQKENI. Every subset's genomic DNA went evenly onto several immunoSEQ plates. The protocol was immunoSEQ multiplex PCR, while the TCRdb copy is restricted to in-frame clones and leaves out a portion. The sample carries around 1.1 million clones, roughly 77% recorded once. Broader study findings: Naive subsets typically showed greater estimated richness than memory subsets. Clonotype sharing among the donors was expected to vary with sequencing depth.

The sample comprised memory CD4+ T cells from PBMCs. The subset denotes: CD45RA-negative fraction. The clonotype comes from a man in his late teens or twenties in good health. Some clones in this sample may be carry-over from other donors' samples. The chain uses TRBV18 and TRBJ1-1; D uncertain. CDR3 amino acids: CASSFSSGSNTEAFF. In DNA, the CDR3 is TGTGCCAGCTCCTTTTCCAGTGGGTCGAACACTGAAGCTTTCTTT.